The 22 T cell receptor beta chains listed next were all sequenced from one sample in a study of T cell repertoires in cytomegalovirus infection. TCRdb used MiXCR to reprocess the reads, holding one entry per CDR3 protein. This sample has about 180,000 distinct CDR3 sequences, with 14% found just once. Sequences were obtained from PBMCs. All receptors come from a human donor in good health (CMV status not recorded). Some clones in this sample may be carry-over from other donors' samples.

There are a few counts of this clonotype. The chain employs TRBV7-9 and TRBJ2-1; no firm D call. Trimming shortened V by 4 bases and J by 7 bases, and 14 bases separated the two germline ends. This CDR3 has 14 residues. Germline V lookup: CDR1 SEHNR, CDR2 FQNEAQ (reference sequence). In nucleotides, the CDR3 is TGTGCCAGCAGCTCGTCATTCGGAGTTAATGAGCAGTTCTTC. Amino acid sequence: CASSSSFGVNEQFF.

In this sample, this clonotype turned up many times. The V call is TRBV7-2, the J call TRBJ1-5; TRBD1 agrees at 7 bases. Losses at the gene ends were 3 bases for V and 5 bases for J; bases not matched to a gene: 4. Germline V gene lookup returns CDR1 SGHTA and CDR2 FQGNSA. This CDR3 contains 14 residues. DNA of the CDR3: TGTGCCAGCAGCTTCGGACAGGCGCATCAGCCCCAGCATTTT. Amino acids: CASSFGQAHQPQHF.

In its sample, this clonotype was seen a few times. The chain links TRBV19 to TRBJ1-1, with 8 nucleotides matching TRBD1. V lost 3 bases to trimming and J lost 2 bases; unmatched junction nucleotides: 2. The CDR3 runs 14 residues. Germline lookup yields CDR1 LNHDA and CDR2 SQIVND (reference sequence). As DNA, the CDR3 is TGTGCCAGTAGTATCAGGGGGCCAAACACTGAAGCTTTCTTT. The encoded protein is CASSIRGPNTEAFF.

For the CDR3, the DNA is TGTGCCATCAGTGATAAGGGACAGGGGGTTGGAGAGACCCAGTACTTC. Translated, it gives CAISDKGQGVGETQYF. V and J are TRBV10-3 and TRBJ2-5; TRBD1 agrees at 11 bases. V trimming: 3 bases; J trimming: 4 bases; junction bases outside the gene matches: 7. The germline gives CDR1 ENHRY, CDR2 SYGVKD. The CDR3 totals 16 residues.

The chain is built from TRBV24-1 and TRBJ2-1, with TRBD2 matching 9 bases. The CDR3 sequence is 15 residues long. The V segment lost 1 base and the J segment 4 bases; nucleotides outside the gene matches: 1. Germline CDR1 reads KGHDR; CDR2 reads SFDVKD. The chain's CDR3 is CATSDFAGGYNEQFF. CDR3 coding DNA: TGTGCCACCAGTGATTTTGCGGGAGGGTACAATGAGCAGTTCTTC.

This clonotype was counted many times. The V gene is TRBV7-3, the J gene TRBJ2-1; weak D call: TRBD1 (6 bases). Germline-derived CDR1 and CDR2 are SGHTA and FQGTGA. V was clipped by 0 bases and J by 10 bases, with 13 bases between them. The CDR3 loop spans 14 amino acids. CDR3 in amino acids: CASSLTSPGAEQFF. In DNA form, the CDR3 reads TGTGCCAGCAGCTTAACTTCCCCAGGGGCCGAGCAGTTCTTC. Full variable domain (missing parts from reference TRBV7-3 and TRBJ2-1): GAGVSQTPSNKVTEKGKYVELRCDPISGHTALYWYRQSLGQGPEFLIYFQGTGAADDSGLPNDRFFAVRPEGSVSTLKIQRTERGDSAVYLCASSLTSPGAEQFFGPGTRLTVL.

This clonotype was found many times. The chain is built from TRBV7-8 and TRBJ1-5; D is possibly TRBD1 (5 bases). This CDR3 is 16 amino acids long. V shed 4 bases and J shed 7 bases, with 20 bases lying between them. Germline V gene lookup returns CDR1 SGHVS and CDR2 FQNEAQ. Here the CDR3 reads CASSSLSTDQLQPQHF. The CDR3 bases are TGTGCCAGCAGCTCCCTCTCGACAGATCAACTACAGCCCCAGCATTTT. Based on the CDR3 plus reference TRBV7-8 and TRBJ1-5, the full variable domain is GAGVSQSPRYKVAKRGQDVALRCDPISGHVSLFWYQQALGQGPEFLTYFQNEAQLDKSGLPSDRFFAERPEGSVSTLKIQRTQQEDSAVYLCASSSLSTDQLQPQHFGDGTRLSIL.

This chain connects TRBV4-1 to TRBJ2-3; tentatively, D is TRBD1 (5 bases). This CDR3 contains 16 residues. V gave up 0 bases and J gave up 1 base, with 11 bases separating them. Germline CDR1 and CDR2: MGHRA and YSYEKL. In DNA, the CDR3 is TGCGCCAGCAGCCAAGAGGACAAAACGGGCACAGATACGCAGTATTTT. Its protein is CASSQEDKTGTDTQYF.

This clonotype was recorded at least ten times. J is TRBJ1-1 and V is TRBV28; possible D gene TRBD1, 6 bases. CDR3 length equals 14 residues. V lost 6 bases, J lost 5 bases, and 16 bases lay in between. Germline lookup yields CDR1 MDHEN and CDR2 SYDVKM. This chain's CDR3 is CASRAVGGRTEAFF. Here the CDR3 DNA reads TGTGCCAGCAGGGCGGTTGGGGGGCGGACTGAAGCTTTCTTT.

This clonotype has a count of ten or more. The chain links TRBV7-6 to TRBJ1-4, with 7 nucleotides matching TRBD1. The junction had 5 bases not matched to a gene; V was cut back by 2 bases and J by 8 bases. Germline V lookup: CDR1 SGHVS, CDR2 FNYEAQ. The CDR3 spans 14 residues. As DNA, the CDR3 is TGTGCCAGCAGCTTACCGGGACAGAAGGAAAAACTGTTTTTT. Residues: CASSLPGQKEKLFF.

A few counts support this clonotype. V gene TRBV19 combines with J gene TRBJ2-1; 11 bases are shared with TRBD2. There are 13 residues in the CDR3. Per germline, CDR1 LNHDA and CDR2 SQIVND (reference sequence). Trimming at V came to 6 bases and at J to 10 bases, leaving 5 bases not matched to a gene. The CDR3 sequence: CASRLAGVREQFF. The CDR3 DNA sequence: TGTGCCAGTAGACTAGCGGGAGTAAGGGAGCAGTTCTTC.

This clonotype was recorded at least ten times. The chain joins TRBV7-2 to TRBJ1-1; D uncertain. This CDR3 has 16 amino acids. V lost 1 base to trimming and J lost 0 bases, with 12 bases between them. Per the germline V gene, CDR1 is SGHTA and CDR2 is FQGNSA. CDR3 sequence: CASSLDQRNMNTEAFF. The CDR3 coding sequence is TGTGCCAGCAGCTTAGATCAGAGAAACATGAACACTGAAGCTTTCTTT. The complete variable domain, with remaining parts taken from reference TRBV7-2 and TRBJ1-1, reads GAGVSQSPSNKVTEKGKDVELRCDPISGHTALYWYRQSLGQGLEFLIYFQGNSAPDKSGLPSDRFSAERTGGSVSTLTIQRTQQEDSAVYLCASSLDQRNMNTEAFFGQGTRLTVV.

This clonotype showed up many times. CDR3 sequence: CASSYPDAQFF. The CDR3 nucleotides read TGTGCCAGCAGTTACCCAGACGCGCAGTTCTTC. The rearrangement joins TRBV6-2 or TRBV6-3 to TRBJ2-1; D remains ambiguous. The CDR3 contains 11 residues. Germline CDR1 is MNHEY and CDR2 is SVGEGT. Deletions cut 2 bases from V and 12 bases from J, with 8 bases between.

This clonotype was observed a handful of times. This rearrangement joins TRBV2 to TRBJ2-7, with 7 bases fitting TRBD2. V gave up 6 bases and J gave up 3 bases; unmatched junction bases: 11. CDR3 length: 15 amino acids. Germline-derived CDR1 and CDR2 are SNHLY and FYNNEI. The CDR3, as DNA: TGTGCCAGCAGCGACCGGGACTATAATTTCTACGAGCAGTACTTC. This translates into CASSDRDYNFYEQYF.

A few counts support this clonotype. V and J are TRBV11-1 and TRBJ1-2, with no clear D. The CDR3 contains 14 residues. CDR1 and CDR2 from the germline V gene are SGHAT and FQDESV (reference sequence). Deletions cut 3 bases from V and 0 bases from J, with 8 bases between. The CDR3 region has the DNA TGTGCCAGCAGCTTGGAAGGGACTAACTATGGCTACACCTTC. It yields the protein CASSLEGTNYGYTF. Variable domain in full (rest from reference TRBV11-1 and TRBJ1-2): EAEVAQSPRYKITEKSQAVAFWCDPISGHATLYWYRQILGQGPELLVQFQDESVVDDSQLPKDRFSAERLKGVDSTLKIQPAELGDSAMYLCASSLEGTNYGYTFGSGTRLTVV.

This clonotype appeared many times. As DNA, the CDR3 is TGTGCCAGCAGCCTGGATACGGCGTATGTGAACACTGAAGCTTTCTTT. Protein product: CASSLDTAYVNTEAFF. The chain has TRBV7-6 and TRBJ1-1, with unresolved D. The V and J ends lost 5 bases and 0 bases respectively, with 16 bases between them. Germline lookup yields CDR1 SGHVS and CDR2 FNYEAQ. This CDR3 is built from 16 residues.

This clonotype came up many times. The CDR3 nucleotides read TGTGCCAGCAGTATCAACTTAGCGGGAGTTGAGACCCAGTACTTC. Translating it yields CASSINLAGVETQYF. This chain links TRBV28 with TRBJ2-5, with 9 bases aligning to TRBD2. Unmatched junction bases numbered 9, after V lost 5 bases and J lost 5 bases. In germline, CDR1 is MDHEN, CDR2 SYDVKM. The CDR3 has 15 residues.

The table lists this clonotype with many counts. The chain couples TRBV10-3 to TRBJ2-2; no firm D call. The CDR3 runs to 12 residues. Germline V gene sequence: CDR1 ENHRY, CDR2 SYGVKD. V was clipped by 10 bases and J by 5 bases, with 11 bases between them. CDR3 coding DNA: TGTGCCACAGGCCCTTCAACCGGGGAGCTGTTTTTT. Encoded protein: CATGPSTGELFF.

This clonotype showed up just a few times. The chain carries TRBV7-2 and TRBJ2-5; 8 nucleotides agree with TRBD2. Germline trimming cut 1 base from V and 1 base from J; bases unmatched to any gene: 5. Germline V gene lookup returns CDR1 SGHTA and CDR2 FQGNSA. The CDR3 contains 16 residues. CDR3 in amino acids: CASSLGWGTSQETQYF. The CDR3 region has the DNA TGTGCCAGCAGCTTAGGCTGGGGGACTAGCCAAGAGACCCAGTACTTC.

V and J are TRBV30 and TRBJ2-1; the match to TRBD1 covers 9 bases. The CDR3 sequence is 15 residues long. Germline V gene lookup returns CDR1 GTSNPN and CDR2 SVGIG (reference sequence). V dropped 6 bases and J dropped 5; count of bases not matched to a gene: 11. The CDR3 DNA reads TGTGCCTGTTTGGCATGGACAGGGGAGAACAATGAGCAGTTCTTC. Translating gives CACLAWTGENNEQFF.

In this sample, this clonotype turned up a few times. The chain joins TRBV28 to TRBJ2-5; 7 nucleotides line up with TRBD2. V shed 1 base and J 2 bases; nucleotides not matched to a gene: 4. This CDR3 contains 15 residues. Germline CDR1 reads MDHEN; CDR2 reads SYDVKM. CDR3 protein: CASSLSGGAQETQYF. CDR3 in DNA: TGTGCCAGCAGTTTATCGGGGGGAGCACAAGAGACCCAGTACTTC. The full variable domain, its missing parts supplied by reference TRBV28 and TRBJ2-5, is DVKVTQSSRYLVKRTGEKVFLECVQDMDHENMFWYRQDPGLGLRLIYFSYDVKMKEKGDIPEGYSVSREKKERFSLILESASTNQTSMYLCASSLSGGAQETQYFGPGTRLLVL.

The chain employs TRBV14 and TRBJ2-7; D ambiguous. The CDR3 is 11 residues long. Germline lookup yields CDR1 SGHDN and CDR2 FVKESK. Between the trimmed V and J ends, which lost 5 bases and 5 bases, there was a span of 7 bases. The CDR3 DNA sequence: TGTGCCAGCAGCAAAAGGGACGAGCAGTACTTC. This codes for CASSKRDEQYF.